This section outlines one T cell receptor beta chain sequence together with its context. Its target is not known. The sample is drawn from a study of cytomegalovirus exposure and HLA in healthy donors. Study background: In terms of ancestry, the Caucasian-associated cluster contained around four fifths of the approximately 380 genotyped donors. Whole-study findings and limits: The authors later linked a missense DCLRE1C variant to TCR beta V- and J-gene trimming.

Both 60 Vbeta primers and 13 Jbeta primers went into the PCR. Some clones are missing from TCRdb's copy, which holds only in-frame ones; the method was immunoSEQ multiplex PCR. The sample contains about 220,000 clones, less than 85% of which appear only once. Per germline, CDR1 SNHLY and CDR2 FYNNEI. After removal of 6 bases from V and 7 bases from J, the junction contained 13 bases not matched to a gene. CDR3 size: 15 residues. This TCR was recovered from a man aged 18 to 30 in good health and CMV-seronegative. The sample was PBMCs. The rearrangement uses TRBV2 and TRBJ2-7; 9 positions agree with TRBD1. CDR3 amino acids: CASRSPGQGGGEQYF. As DNA, the CDR3 is TGTGCCAGCAGATCACCGGGACAGGGTGGTGGGGAGCAGTACTTC.